Sequencing of this T cell receptor (beta chain) was carried out in a study of T cells after yellow fever vaccination. Study outcomes and limitations: Only a small proportion of the clonotypes turned up in both the CD4 and the CD8 compartments, likely arising from convergent recombination. Post-booster samples contained most primary-vaccination clones (approximately 96% CD4, less than 90% CD8). Peaking faster, on day 5 versus 15, the secondary response was nonetheless weaker. FACS-sorted repertoires could contain abundant clonotypes contaminating from the bulk population.

TCRdb redid the calling of the 5' RACE reads with MiXCR, one entry per CDR3 protein. The profile shows some 320,000 distinct CDR3 sequences, over 8.5% of them singletons. Between the trimmed V and J ends, which lost 4 bases and 5 bases, there was a span of 9 bases. Germline V gene data show CDR1 as MNHEY and CDR2 as SVGAGI. The CDR3 sequence is 13 residues long. This clonotype has only a few counts. What it recognizes is unknown. V usage is TRBV6-5 and J usage is TRBJ1-5, with D possibly matching TRBD1 (5 bases). This receptor was taken from a man between 18 and 29 years old who received the YFV17D yellow fever vaccine. Sample: CD4+ T cells sorted from PBMCs, taken 45 days after the yellow fever booster vaccination. The CDR3 here is CASSWGVDQPQHF. For the CDR3, the DNA is TGTGCCAGCAGTTGGGGGGTAGATCAGCCCCAGCATTTT.